The 8 T cell receptor beta chains presented below share a single source sample, sequenced in a study of blood T cell repertoires in COVID-19. Produced via immunoSEQ multiplex PCR; TCRdb's table is partial and in-frame only. This sample has over 90,000 clones, with approximately 74% found just once. The sequenced sample consisted of peripheral blood. Every receptor here comes from a man between 65 and 79 years old with COVID-19, enrolled during active disease.

Only a few counts were recorded for this clone. This chain connects TRBV7-9 to TRBJ1-2, with 10 bases aligning to TRBD1. Germline loops: CDR1 SEHNR, CDR2 FQNEAQ (reference sequence). The CDR3 covers 15 residues. The ends lost 5 bases at V and 3 bases at J; junction bases unmatched: 6. CDR3 DNA: TGTGCCAGCAGCCCCGGGACAGGGGTTTACTATGGCTACACCTTC. It encodes CASSPGTGVYYGYTF.

The CDR3, as DNA: TGTGCCAGCAGCGCCCGACTAGCGGGAGTGTCCGGGGAGCTGTTTTTT. Protein: CASSARLAGVSGELFF. This chain uses TRBV9 with TRBJ2-2, with TRBD2 matching over 12 bases. CDR3 length: 16 amino acids. The germline gives CDR1 SGDLS, CDR2 YYNGEE. V lost 3 bases to trimming and J lost 6 bases; unmatched junction nucleotides: 6.

In its sample, this clone was seen a few times. The chain recombines TRBV28 with TRBJ1-2; D unclear. V was shortened by 8 bases and J by 3 bases, with 10 bases between the two germline ends. CDR1 MDHEN and CDR2 SYDVKM come from the germline V gene. The CDR3 extends over 12 amino acids. The CDR3: CASLIGDYGYTF. The CDR3 coding sequence is TGTGCCAGCCTTATCGGGGACTATGGCTACACCTTC.

The V call is TRBV30, the J call TRBJ2-4; D possibly corresponds to TRBD1 (6 bases). V was pared by 1 base and J by 3 bases, with 13 bases between. Germline V CDR1 and CDR2: GTSNPN, SVGIG (reference sequence). This CDR3 region has 15 residues. CDR3 sequence: CAWSGGTGYKNIQYF. For the CDR3, the DNA is TGTGCCTGGAGTGGGGGTACAGGGTACAAAAACATTCAGTACTTC.

This chain connects TRBV7-9 to TRBJ2-3; D possibly corresponds to TRBD1 (5 bases). Germline V CDR1 and CDR2: SEHNR, FQNEAQ (reference sequence). V lost 4 bases to trimming and J lost 4 bases, with 12 bases between them. CDR3 length: 14 amino acids. The DNA of the CDR3 is TGTGCCAGCAGCTGGACCCTAGGGGCAGATACGCAGTATTTT. Encoded protein: CASSWTLGADTQYF.

This clone was seen just once. The chain employs TRBV28 and TRBJ2-7; 7 nucleotides match TRBD2. V lost 4 bases and J lost 2; bases outside the gene matches: 8. CDR1 MDHEN and CDR2 SYDVKM come from the germline V gene. The CDR3 covers 15 residues. The DNA of the CDR3 is TGTGCCAGCAGTTCGGGGGGACCGAATACCTACGAGCAGTACTTC. Translating gives CASSSGGPNTYEQYF.

Notes on this clone: In the same sample, other DNA sequences code for this CDR3. The rearrangement links TRBV19 to TRBJ1-5, with 7 bases identical to TRBD1. Germline trimming cut 3 bases from V and 2 bases from J; bases unmatched to any gene: 4. The CDR3 covers 15 residues. Germline CDR1 is LNHDA and CDR2 is SQIVND (reference sequence). Here the CDR3 DNA reads TGTGCCAGTAGTATTGGACAGGTCGGCAATCAGCCCCAGCATTTT. This sequence encodes CASSIGQVGNQPQHF. The full variable domain, completed using reference TRBV19 and TRBJ1-5, is DGGITQSPKYLFRKEGQNVTLSCEQNLNHDAMYWYRQDPGQGLRLIYYSQIVNDFQKGDIAEGYSVSREKKESFPLTVTSAQKNPTAFYLCASSIGQVGNQPQHFGDGTRLSIL.

The gene calls are TRBV11-2 and TRBJ2-2; TRBD2 matches at 8 bases. V lost 4 bases and J lost 3; bases outside the gene matches: 4. This CDR3 spans 15 amino acids. Germline V gives CDR1 SGHAT, CDR2 FQNNGV. This chain's CDR3 is CASSSASGYTGELFF. The DNA of the CDR3 is TGTGCCAGCAGCTCCGCTAGCGGGTACACCGGGGAGCTGTTTTTT.